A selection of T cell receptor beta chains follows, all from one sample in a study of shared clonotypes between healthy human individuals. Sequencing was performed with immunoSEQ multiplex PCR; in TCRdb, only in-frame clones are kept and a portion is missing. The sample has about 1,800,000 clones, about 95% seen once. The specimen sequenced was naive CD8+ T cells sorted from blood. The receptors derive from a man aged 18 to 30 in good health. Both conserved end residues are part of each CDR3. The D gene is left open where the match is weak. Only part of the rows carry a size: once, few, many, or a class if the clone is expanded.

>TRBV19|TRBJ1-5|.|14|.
CASSLHAWNQPQHF
TGTGCCAGTAGTCTCCACGCATGGAATCAGCCCCAGCATTTT
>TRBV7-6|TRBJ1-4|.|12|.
CASSHMGEKLFF
TGTGCCAGCAGCCATATGGGTGAAAAACTGTTTTTT
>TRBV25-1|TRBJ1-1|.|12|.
CASSAFGTEAFF
TGTGCCAGCAGTGCATTTGGGACTGAAGCTTTCTTT
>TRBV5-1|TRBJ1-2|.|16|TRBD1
CASSLGQGGFNYGYTF
TGCGCCAGCAGCTTGGGTCAGGGGGGCTTCAACTATGGCTACACCTTC
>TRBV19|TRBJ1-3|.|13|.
CASSSFSGNTIYF
TGTGCCAGTAGCTCATTCTCTGGAAACACCATATATTTT
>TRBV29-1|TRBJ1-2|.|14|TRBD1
CSVDLGQGGYGYTF
TGCAGCGTTGACTTGGGACAGGGTGGCTATGGCTACACCTTC
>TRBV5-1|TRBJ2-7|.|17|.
CASSFNWGGTSRAEQYF
TGCGCCAGCAGCTTTAATTGGGGCGGGACATCAAGAGCCGAGCAGTACTTC
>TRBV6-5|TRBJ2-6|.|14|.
CASFSFSEANVLTF
TGTGCCAGCTTCAGTTTCTCCGAGGCCAACGTCCTGACTTTC
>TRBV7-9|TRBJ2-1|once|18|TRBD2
CASSLELAGGSPYNEQFF
TGTGCCAGCAGCTTAGAACTAGCGGGAGGGAGCCCCTACAATGAGCAGTTCTTC
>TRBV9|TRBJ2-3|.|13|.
CASSDPHTDTQYF
TGTGCCAGCAGCGACCCACACACAGATACGCAGTATTTT
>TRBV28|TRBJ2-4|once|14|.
CASSLTGGDAIQYF
TGTGCCAGCAGTCTAACAGGGGGGGACGCCATTCAGTACTTC
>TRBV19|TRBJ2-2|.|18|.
CASRQPLTGESNTGELFF
TGTGCCAGCCGACAACCCCTTACGGGCGAGTCGAACACCGGGGAGCTGTTTTTT
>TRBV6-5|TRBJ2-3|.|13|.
CASRRESADTQYF
TGTGCCAGCAGGCGCGAGTCAGCGGATACGCAGTATTTT
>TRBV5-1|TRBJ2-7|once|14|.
CASKMTGLAYEQYF
TGCGCCAGCAAGATGACAGGACTGGCCTACGAGCAGTACTTC